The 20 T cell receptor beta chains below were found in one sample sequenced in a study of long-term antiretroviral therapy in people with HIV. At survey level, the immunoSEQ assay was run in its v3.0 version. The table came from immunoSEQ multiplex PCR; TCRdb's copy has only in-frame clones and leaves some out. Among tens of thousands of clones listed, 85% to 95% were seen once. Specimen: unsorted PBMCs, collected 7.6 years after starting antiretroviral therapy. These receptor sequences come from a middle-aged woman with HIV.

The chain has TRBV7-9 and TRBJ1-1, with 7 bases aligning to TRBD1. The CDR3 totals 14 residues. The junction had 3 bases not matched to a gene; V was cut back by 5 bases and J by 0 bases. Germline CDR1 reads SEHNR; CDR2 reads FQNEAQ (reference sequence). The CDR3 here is CASSPGQMNTEAFF. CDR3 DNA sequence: TGTGCCAGCAGCCCGGGACAGATGAACACTGAAGCTTTCTTT.

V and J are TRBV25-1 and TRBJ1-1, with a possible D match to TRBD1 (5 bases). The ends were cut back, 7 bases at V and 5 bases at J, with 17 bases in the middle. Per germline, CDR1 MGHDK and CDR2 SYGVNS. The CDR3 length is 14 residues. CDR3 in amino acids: CASTSLGTGTEAFF. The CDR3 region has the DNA TGTGCCAGCACCAGTTTAGGGACGGGGACTGAAGCTTTCTTT.

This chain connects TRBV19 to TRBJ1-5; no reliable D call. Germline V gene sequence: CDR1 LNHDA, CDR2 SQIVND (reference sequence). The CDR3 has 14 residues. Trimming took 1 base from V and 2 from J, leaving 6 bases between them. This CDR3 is CASSIGSGNQPQHF. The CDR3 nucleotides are TGTGCCAGTAGTATAGGGAGTGGCAATCAGCCCCAGCATTTT.

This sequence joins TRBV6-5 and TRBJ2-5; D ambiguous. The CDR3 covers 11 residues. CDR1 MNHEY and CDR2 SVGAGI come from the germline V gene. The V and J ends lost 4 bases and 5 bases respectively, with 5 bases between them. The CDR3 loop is CASSLGETQYF. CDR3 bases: TGTGCCAGCAGTTTGGGGGAGACCCAGTACTTC.

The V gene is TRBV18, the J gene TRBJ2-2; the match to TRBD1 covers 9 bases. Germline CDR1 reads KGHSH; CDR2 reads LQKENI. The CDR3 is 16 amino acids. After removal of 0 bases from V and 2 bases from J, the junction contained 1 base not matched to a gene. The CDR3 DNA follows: TGTGCCAGCTCACCACCGACAGGGGGAAACACCGGGGAGCTGTTTTTT. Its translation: CASSPPTGGNTGELFF.

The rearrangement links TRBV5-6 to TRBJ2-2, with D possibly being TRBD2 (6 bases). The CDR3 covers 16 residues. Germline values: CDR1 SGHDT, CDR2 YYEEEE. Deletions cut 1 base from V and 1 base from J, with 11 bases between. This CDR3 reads CASSLWASVNTGELFF. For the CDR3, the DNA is TGTGCCAGCAGCTTGTGGGCTAGCGTGAACACCGGGGAGCTGTTTTTT.

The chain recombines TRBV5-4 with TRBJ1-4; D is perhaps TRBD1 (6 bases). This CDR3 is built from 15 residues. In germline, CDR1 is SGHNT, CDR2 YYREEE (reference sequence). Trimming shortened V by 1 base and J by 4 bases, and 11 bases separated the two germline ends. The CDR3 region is CASSLSAGVNEKLFF. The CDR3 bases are TGTGCCAGCAGCTTGTCGGCAGGGGTTAATGAAAAACTGTTTTTT.

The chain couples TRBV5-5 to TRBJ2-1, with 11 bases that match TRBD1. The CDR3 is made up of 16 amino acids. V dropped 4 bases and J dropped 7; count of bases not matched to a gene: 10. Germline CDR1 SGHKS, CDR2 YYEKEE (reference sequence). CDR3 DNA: TGTGCCAGCAGCCCAGGGGGGACAGGGGGGGAAAATGAGCAGTTCTTC. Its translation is CASSPGGTGGENEQFF.

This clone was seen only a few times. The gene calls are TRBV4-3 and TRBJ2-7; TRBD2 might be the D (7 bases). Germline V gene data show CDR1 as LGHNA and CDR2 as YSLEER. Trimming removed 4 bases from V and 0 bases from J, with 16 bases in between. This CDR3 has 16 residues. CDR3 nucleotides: TGCGCCAGCAGCCCGCGAGTTGCGGGGGCCTCCTACGAGCAGTACTTC. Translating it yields CASSPRVAGASYEQYF.

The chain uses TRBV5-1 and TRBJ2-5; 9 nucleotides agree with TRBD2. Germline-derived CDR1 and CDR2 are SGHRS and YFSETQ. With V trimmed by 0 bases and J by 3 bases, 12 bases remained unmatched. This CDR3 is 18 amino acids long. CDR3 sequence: CASSLGIAGETMKETQYF. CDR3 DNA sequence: TGCGCCAGCAGCTTGGGGATAGCGGGGGAAACTATGAAAGAGACCCAGTACTTC.

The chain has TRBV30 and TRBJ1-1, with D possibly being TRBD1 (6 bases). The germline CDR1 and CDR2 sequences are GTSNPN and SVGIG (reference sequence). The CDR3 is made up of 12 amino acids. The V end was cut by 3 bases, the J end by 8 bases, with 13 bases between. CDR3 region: CAWRFQQGEAFF. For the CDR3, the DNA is TGTGCCTGGAGATTCCAACAGGGAGAAGCTTTCTTT.

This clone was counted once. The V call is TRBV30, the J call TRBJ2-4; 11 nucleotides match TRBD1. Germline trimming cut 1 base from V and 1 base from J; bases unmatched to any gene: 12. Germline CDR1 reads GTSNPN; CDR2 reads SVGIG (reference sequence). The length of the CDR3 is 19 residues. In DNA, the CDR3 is TGTGCCTGGAGTGCAGACCGGACAGGGGGCATAGGGGCCAAAAACATTCAGTACTTC. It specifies CAWSADRTGGIGAKNIQYF.

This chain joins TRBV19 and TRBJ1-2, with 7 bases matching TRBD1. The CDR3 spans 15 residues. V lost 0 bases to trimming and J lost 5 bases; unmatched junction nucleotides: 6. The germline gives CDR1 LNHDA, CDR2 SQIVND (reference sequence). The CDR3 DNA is TGTGCCAGTAGTATAGAGGGGACAGCGAAATATGGCTACACCTTC. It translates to CASSIEGTAKYGYTF.

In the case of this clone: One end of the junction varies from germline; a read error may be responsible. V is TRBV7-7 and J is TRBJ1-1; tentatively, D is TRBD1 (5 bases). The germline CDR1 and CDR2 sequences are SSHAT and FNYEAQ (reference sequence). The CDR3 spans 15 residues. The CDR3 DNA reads TGTGCTAGCAGCTTATACTTGGGGGGGAACACTGAAGCTTTCTTT. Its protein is CASSLYLGGNTEAFF.

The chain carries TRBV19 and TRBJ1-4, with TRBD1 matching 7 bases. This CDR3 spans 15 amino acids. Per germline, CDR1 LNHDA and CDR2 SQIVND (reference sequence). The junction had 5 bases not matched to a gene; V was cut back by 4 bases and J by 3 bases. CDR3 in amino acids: CASSTRTGPNEKLFF. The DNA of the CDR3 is TGTGCCAGTAGTACCCGGACAGGACCTAATGAAAAACTGTTTTTT.

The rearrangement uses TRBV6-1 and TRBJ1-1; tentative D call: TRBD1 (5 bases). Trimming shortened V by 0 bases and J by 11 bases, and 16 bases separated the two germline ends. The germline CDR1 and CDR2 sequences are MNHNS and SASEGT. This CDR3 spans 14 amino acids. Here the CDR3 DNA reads TGTGCCAGCAGTGAAGCGGCGGGGCGCGGACTTGCTTTCTTT. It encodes CASSEAAGRGLAFF.

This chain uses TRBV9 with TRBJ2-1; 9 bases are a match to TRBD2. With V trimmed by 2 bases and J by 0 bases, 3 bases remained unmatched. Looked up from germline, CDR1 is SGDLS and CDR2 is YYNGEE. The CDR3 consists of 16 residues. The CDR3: CASSVLAGSSYNEQFF. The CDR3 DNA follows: TGTGCCAGCAGCGTTCTAGCGGGGAGCTCCTACAATGAGCAGTTCTTC. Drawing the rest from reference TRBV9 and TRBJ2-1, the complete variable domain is DSGVTQTPKHLITATGQRVTLRCSPRSGDLSVYWYQQSLDQGLQFLIQYYNGEERAKGNILERFSAQQFPDLHSELNLSSLELGDSALYFCASSVLAGSSYNEQFFGPGTRLTVL.

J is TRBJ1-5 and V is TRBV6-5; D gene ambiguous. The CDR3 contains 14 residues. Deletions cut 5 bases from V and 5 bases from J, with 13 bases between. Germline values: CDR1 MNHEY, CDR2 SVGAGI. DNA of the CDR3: TGTGCCAGCAGTCAAGACACCGGCCATCAGCCCCAGCATTTT. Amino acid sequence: CASSQDTGHQPQHF.

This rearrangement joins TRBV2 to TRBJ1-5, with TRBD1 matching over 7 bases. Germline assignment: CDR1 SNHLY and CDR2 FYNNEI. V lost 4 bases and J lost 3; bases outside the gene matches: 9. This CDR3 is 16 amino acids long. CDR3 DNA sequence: TGTGCCAGCAGTGTATTTTCGACAGGGAACAATCAGCCCCAGCATTTT. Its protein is CASSVFSTGNNQPQHF. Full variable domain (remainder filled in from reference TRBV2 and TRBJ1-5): EPEVTQTPSHQVTQMGQEVILRCVPISNHLYFYWYRQILGQKVEFLVSFYNNEISEKSEIFDDQFSVERPDGSNFTLKIRSTKLEDSAMYFCASSVFSTGNNQPQHFGDGTRLSIL.

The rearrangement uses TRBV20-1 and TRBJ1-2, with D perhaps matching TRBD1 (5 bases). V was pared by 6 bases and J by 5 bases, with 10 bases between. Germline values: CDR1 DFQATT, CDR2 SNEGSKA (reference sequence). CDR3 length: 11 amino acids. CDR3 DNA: TGCAGTGCAAAGGACATATATGGCTACACCTTC. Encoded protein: CSAKDIYGYTF.